This TCR beta chain was found in a study of blood T cell repertoires in COVID-19. Study in general: Researchers got acute and convalescent COVID-19 samples from the United States, Italy and Spain. The analysed material was cDNA or gDNA that came from T cells, B-cell-depleted T cells, or PBMCs.

Original data processing: Amplified reference gene primers provided the basis for estimating nucleated cell counts. Some clones are missing from TCRdb's copy, which holds only in-frame ones; the method was immunoSEQ multiplex PCR. That table is the source of V, J and clone size, and D and trimming were worked out from the DNA. The table records 120,000 to 150,000 clones, 80% to 90% of them present only once. A Seattle source enrolled patients during active infection and followed them longitudinally. The germline V and J ends were trimmed by 7 bases and 8 bases, with 17 bases remaining between them. Germline V gene lookup returns CDR1 LGHDT and CDR2 YNNKEL (reference sequence). The CDR3 contains 14 residues.

The chain joins TRBV3-1 (or the pseudogene TRBV3-2) to TRBJ1-4; perhaps TRBD1 as D (5 bases). What was sequenced was peripheral blood. The clonotype was recovered from a woman aged 55-69 years with COVID-19, enrolled during active disease. The CDR3 region is CASTPSGGKEKLFF. Written as DNA, the CDR3 is TGTGCCAGCACCCCAAGCGGGGGGAAGGAAAAACTGTTTTTT.